Described below is a single T cell receptor beta chain sequence and its context. This table comes from immunoSEQ multiplex PCR, and its TCRdb copy is limited to in-frame clones, with some not included. The sample lists over 80,000 clones, roughly 95% occurring once. This entry is derived from a study of technical replicates of blood from several donors. V lost 9 bases, J lost 2 bases, and 9 bases stayed unmatched. The CDR3 totals 14 residues. Germline V gene data show CDR1 as SGHRS and CDR2 as YFSETQ. The sequenced sample consisted of T cells isolated from PBMCs. The chain links TRBV5-1 to TRBJ1-2; the match to TRBD1 covers 8 bases. This clonotype was obtained from a human donor in good health. CDR3 amino acids: CATPPRGRNYGYTF. The CDR3 region has the DNA TGCGCCACACCACCCAGGGGGCGAAACTATGGCTACACCTTC.